The clone carrying this T cell receptor (beta chain) occurred once. Antigen: not known. The assay was immunoSEQ multiplex PCR, and TCRdb's table has in-frame clones only and misses some. The sample includes around 300,000 clones, roughly 85% of them seen just once. Trimming at V came to 0 bases and at J to 2 bases, leaving 6 bases not matched to a gene. This CDR3 is built from 17 residues. Germline V gives CDR1 SGDLS, CDR2 YYNGEE. This entry belongs to a study of cytomegalovirus exposure and HLA in healthy donors. Overall study results and limits: Some TCR beta chains (roughly 150 of them) were listed as cytomegalovirus-associated. A classifier reportedly called cytomegalovirus status with high sensitivity and specificity. TCR clusters originating in the first cohort tended to co-occur in the approximately 130 validation repertoires, according to a later analysis.

This receptor was identified in a woman aged 18-29 years in good health and CMV-seronegative. The chain is built from TRBV9 and TRBJ2-5; TRBD2 matches 11 bases. The sequenced sample was PBMCs. The CDR3 protein is CASSVDIAGGNQETQYF. The CDR3 DNA sequence: TGTGCCAGCAGCGTAGATATAGCGGGAGGGAATCAAGAGACCCAGTACTTC.